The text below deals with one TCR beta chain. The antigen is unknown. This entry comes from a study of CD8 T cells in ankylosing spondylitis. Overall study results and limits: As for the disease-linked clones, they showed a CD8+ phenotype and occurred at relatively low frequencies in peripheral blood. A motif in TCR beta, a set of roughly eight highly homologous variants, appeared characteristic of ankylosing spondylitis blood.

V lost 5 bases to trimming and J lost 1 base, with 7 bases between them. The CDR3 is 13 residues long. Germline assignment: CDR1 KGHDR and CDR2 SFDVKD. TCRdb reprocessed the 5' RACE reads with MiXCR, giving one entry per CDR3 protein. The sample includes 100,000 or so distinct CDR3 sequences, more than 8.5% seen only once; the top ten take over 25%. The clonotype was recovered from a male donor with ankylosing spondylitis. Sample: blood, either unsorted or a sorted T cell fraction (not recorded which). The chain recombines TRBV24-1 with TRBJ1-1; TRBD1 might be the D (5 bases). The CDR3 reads CATSVGQNTEAFF. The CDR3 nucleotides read TGTGCCACCAGTGTGGGGCAGAACACTGAAGCTTTCTTT.